Following are 13 T cell receptor beta chains from one sample sequenced in a study of T cell responses to AZD1222 COVID-19 vaccine. This table comes from immunoSEQ multiplex PCR, and its TCRdb copy is limited to in-frame clones, with some not included. The repertoire holds some 180,000 clones, with just under 90% as singletons. Here the sequenced sample was peripheral blood, taken on day 0 of AZD1222 vaccination. The source is an adult in good health.

V and J are TRBV6-1 and TRBJ2-3; D gene uncertain. The CDR3 spans 13 residues. Germline V gives CDR1 MNHNS, CDR2 SASEGT. V lost 2 bases to trimming and J lost 6 bases, with 9 bases between them. CDR3: CASSETLRDTQYF. CDR3 DNA sequence: TGTGCCAGCAGTGAAACGTTGAGGGATACGCAGTATTTT.

The V call is TRBV27, the J call TRBJ1-1, with no clear D. The CDR3 spans 18 residues. Trimming removed 1 base from V and 0 bases from J, with 18 bases in between. Germline lookup yields CDR1 MNHEY and CDR2 SMNVEV (reference sequence). CDR3 DNA: TGTGCCAGCAGTTTATACCAGCCGGGATCCGGGATGAACACTGAAGCTTTCTTT. Protein product: CASSLYQPGSGMNTEAFF.

A note on this clone: The sample has other DNA sequences that encode this CDR3 too. The chain combines TRBV19 with TRBJ1-5; no reliable D call. The length of the CDR3 is 13 residues. V lost 3 bases and J 5 bases, leaving 8 bases between the germline ends. From germline, CDR1 is LNHDA and CDR2 SQIVND (reference sequence). The CDR3 sequence is CASSIRRDQPQHF. CDR3 sequence (DNA): TGTGCCAGTAGTATTCGGCGGGATCAGCCCCAGCATTTT.

This sequence joins TRBV6-2 or TRBV6-3 and TRBJ2-2; 8 positions match TRBD2. The CDR3 runs 15 residues. Germline V gene lookup returns CDR1 MNHEY and CDR2 SVGEGT. Trimming cost V 4 bases and J 6 bases; bases outside gene matches: 7. CDR3 protein: CASSFLRGGSGELFF. The DNA for the CDR3 is TGTGCCAGCAGTTTCCTTCGCGGGGGGTCCGGGGAGCTGTTTTTT.

This sequence joins TRBV6-5 and TRBJ2-7; the D gene is possibly TRBD1 (5 bases). The CDR3 contains 15 residues. Trimming pared 4 bases from V and 0 bases from J, leaving 13 bases between. CDR1 is MNHEY, CDR2 SVGAGI, per germline. CDR3 residues: CASSWGRSVSYEQYF. Written as DNA, the CDR3 is TGTGCCAGCAGTTGGGGCCGTTCCGTCTCCTACGAGCAGTACTTC.

This chain joins TRBV27 and TRBJ2-5; unclear D gene. Trimming pared 5 bases from V and 1 base from J, leaving 2 bases between. The CDR3 has 11 residues. Looked up from germline, CDR1 is MNHEY and CDR2 is SMNVEV (reference sequence). CDR3: CASSTQETQYF. The CDR3 DNA reads as TGTGCCAGCAGTACCCAAGAGACCCAGTACTTC.

V usage is TRBV6-5 and J usage is TRBJ2-4; D uncertain. Germline CDR1 reads MNHEY; CDR2 reads SVGAGI. CDR3 size: 16 residues. V was cut by 0 bases and J by 1 base, with 10 bases left in between. CDR3 region: CASSYSGRRAKNIQYF. For the CDR3, the DNA is TGTGCCAGCAGTTACTCTGGGCGCCGGGCCAAAAACATTCAGTACTTC.

The chain couples TRBV6-2 or TRBV6-3 to TRBJ2-5, with TRBD1 matching 10 bases. CDR3 size: 15 residues. V lost 2 bases and J lost 4; bases outside the gene matches: 4. Germline V gives CDR1 MNHEY, CDR2 SVGEGT. The CDR3 loop is CASSYPGQGLETQYF. The CDR3 bases are TGTGCCAGCAGTTACCCGGGACAGGGGTTAGAGACCCAGTACTTC.

The genes are TRBV28 and TRBJ2-2; the D gene could be TRBD1 or TRBD2 (5 bases each). This CDR3 is 16 amino acids long. Germline lookup yields CDR1 MDHEN and CDR2 SYDVKM. With 1 base removed from V and 4 bases from J, the gap between germline ends came to 13 bases. In nucleotides, the CDR3 is TGTGCCAGCAGTTTATTCGGGACGGGACGCACCGGGGAGCTGTTTTTT. It translates to CASSLFGTGRTGELFF.

This rearrangement joins TRBV3-1 (or the pseudogene TRBV3-2) to TRBJ2-3, with TRBD2 matching 7 bases. CDR3 length: 16 residues. Germline V CDR1 and CDR2: LGHDT, YNNKEL (reference sequence). Trimming took 0 bases from V and 4 from J; bases not matched to a gene: 7. The CDR3 nucleotides read TGTGCCAGCAGCCAAGATTGGGAGGGATGGGCAGATACGCAGTATTTT. Amino acid sequence: CASSQDWEGWADTQYF.

The chain carries TRBV6-5 and TRBJ1-5; 7 bases map to TRBD1. Germline-derived CDR1 and CDR2 are MNHEY and SVGAGI. This CDR3 is 15 amino acids long. With 6 bases clipped from V and 2 bases from J, the junction kept 7 bases outside the gene matches. The CDR3 coding sequence is TGTGCCAGCAGGGGGACAGTGGTTGGCAATCAGCCCCAGCATTTT. Protein product: CASRGTVVGNQPQHF.

This clone showed up just once. V gene TRBV27 combines with J gene TRBJ1-2; TRBD1 might be the D (6 bases). Germline CDR1 is MNHEY and CDR2 is SMNVEV (reference sequence). The CDR3 has 14 amino acids. Between the trimmed V and J ends, which lost 5 bases and 3 bases, there was a span of 13 bases. CDR3 loop: CASSPGGADYGYTF. Here the CDR3 DNA reads TGTGCCAGCAGTCCGGGGGGGGCAGACTATGGCTACACCTTC.

The CDR3 here is CSASSFRTNQPQHF. The CDR3 DNA follows: TGCAGTGCTAGTAGTTTCAGGACCAATCAGCCCCAGCATTTT. The V and J genes are TRBV20-1 and TRBJ1-5; D uncertain. Germline values: CDR1 DFQATT, CDR2 SNEGSKA (reference sequence). The germline V and J ends were trimmed by 3 bases and 3 bases, with 12 bases remaining between them. This CDR3 region has 14 residues.